Listed below are T cell receptor beta chains from one sample, sequenced in a study of blood T cell repertoires in COVID-19. Sequenced by immunoSEQ multiplex PCR; TCRdb stores in-frame clones only, minus some. The data show 150,000 or so clones, 75% to 90% seen once. What was sequenced was PBMCs or T cells enriched from blood (not recorded which). These receptor sequences come from a middle-aged woman who had been exposed to COVID-19. Both conserved end residues are part of each CDR3. Each record gives: clone size, J gene, V gene, D gene, CDR3 DNA, CDR3 protein. D genes are given only for firm matches. The size field is filled for only some rows; it gives once, few, many or a size class.

size: .
J: TRBJ2-7
V: TRBV29-1
D: .
DNA: TGCAGCGTTGAACTCGCGGGAACAACCTACGAGCAGTACTTC
CDR3: CSVELAGTTYEQYF

size: .
J: TRBJ1-3
V: TRBV9
D: .
DNA: TGTGCCAGCAGCGTAGTGGACACTAGAAACACCATATATTTT
CDR3: CASSVVDTRNTIYF

size: .
J: TRBJ1-1
V: TRBV29-1
D: .
DNA: TGCAGCGTTGCCAGGGAGGCGGAAGCTTTCTTT
CDR3: CSVAREAEAFF

size: .
J: TRBJ2-1
V: TRBV4-1
D: .
DNA: TGCGCCAGCAGCCAATTGGCGGGGGAGCAGTTCTTC
CDR3: CASSQLAGEQFF

size: once
J: TRBJ1-2
V: TRBV6-5
D: .
DNA: TGTGCCTTGGGCAGGGATGGAGGCTACACCTTC
CDR3: CALGRDGGYTF

size: .
J: TRBJ1-1
V: TRBV18
D: .
DNA: TGTGCCAGCTCAACTCAGAACACTGAAGCTTTCTTT
CDR3: CASSTQNTEAFF

size: .
J: TRBJ2-7
V: TRBV28
D: TRBD1
DNA: TGTGCCAGCAGAGCCTCGGGGACAGGGGTCCACGAGCAGTACTTC
CDR3: CASRASGTGVHEQYF

size: once
J: TRBJ1-3
V: TRBV6-5
D: TRBD1
DNA: TGTGCCAGCAGCGGAGCAGGGGGGCGAAACACCATATATTTT
CDR3: CASSGAGGRNTIYF

size: .
J: TRBJ2-2
V: TRBV28
D: TRBD2
DNA: TGTGCCAGCAGTTTATACTACGGAGGTAGCGGGAGGGCAAGTGGCGGGGAGCTGTTTTTT
CDR3: CASSLYYGGSGRASGGELFF

size: .
J: TRBJ1-1
V: TRBV6-4
D: .
DNA: TGTGCCAGCAGCAACCAGGGTACTGAAGCTTTCTTT
CDR3: CASSNQGTEAFF

size: .
J: TRBJ2-2
V: TRBV4-1
D: TRBD2
DNA: TGCGCCAGCAGCCAAGAGGGACTAGTCGGCACCGGGGAGCTGTTTTTT
CDR3: CASSQEGLVGTGELFF

size: .
J: TRBJ1-2
V: TRBV25-1
D: TRBD1
DNA: TGTGCCAGCCAGGGACAGGGATTTGCCTACACCTTC
CDR3: CASQGQGFAYTF

size: once
J: TRBJ1-5
V: TRBV27
D: .
DNA: TGTGCCAGCAGTGAACAGGGCAGGCCCCAGCATTTT
CDR3: CASSEQGRPQHF

size: .
J: TRBJ2-7
V: TRBV5-8
D: .
DNA: TGTGCCAGCAGCTCGCAGGGAAACGAGCAGTACTTC
CDR3: CASSSQGNEQYF

size: .
J: TRBJ1-6
V: TRBV27
D: .
DNA: TGTGCCAGCAGTTTATCGCGGATGCTTTCACCCCTCCACTTT
CDR3: CASSLSRMLSPLHF

size: few
J: TRBJ2-7
V: TRBV5-4
D: TRBD2
DNA: TGTGCCAGCAGCTCCGGGACTAGCGGTCTCGAGCAGTACTTC
CDR3: CASSSGTSGLEQYF

size: .
J: TRBJ1-1
V: TRBV2
D: .
DNA: TGTGCCAGCAGCCAAAAGGGGGAGAACACTGAAGCTTTCTTT
CDR3: CASSQKGENTEAFF

size: .
J: TRBJ2-7
V: TRBV6-5
D: .
DNA: TGTGCCACCCGCCCCCTTAGTAGCTCCTACGAGCAGTACTTC
CDR3: CATRPLSSSYEQYF

size: .
J: TRBJ1-1
V: TRBV6-1
D: .
DNA: TGTGCCAGCAGTGAAAGTTTTGGGGGCTTGACTGAAGCTTTCTTT
CDR3: CASSESFGGLTEAFF

size: few
J: TRBJ2-3
V: TRBV6-5
D: .
DNA: TGTGCCAGCAGTCGGACTACAGGCCTGACGCAGTATTTT
CDR3: CASSRTTGLTQYF

size: .
J: TRBJ1-6
V: TRBV27
D: .
DNA: TGTGCCAGCAGTATCAACAGGGCGAGCTCCTATAATTCACCCCTCCACTTT
CDR3: CASSINRASSYNSPLHF

size: few
J: TRBJ2-2
V: TRBV4-1
D: .
DNA: TGCGCCAGCAGCCAAGATGCGGCGAACACCGGGGAGCTGTTTTTT
CDR3: CASSQDAANTGELFF

size: .
J: TRBJ2-4
V: TRBV5-1
D: TRBD1
DNA: TGCGCCAGCAGCAAGGGACAGGGGCAAAACATTCAGTACTTC
CDR3: CASSKGQGQNIQYF

size: .
J: TRBJ2-3
V: TRBV9
D: TRBD1
DNA: TGTGCCAGCAGCGTAGGGGACAGGGCGGCAGATACGCAGTATTTT
CDR3: CASSVGDRAADTQYF

size: .
J: TRBJ1-1
V: TRBV28
D: TRBD1
DNA: TGTGCCAGCAGTTTTCGACAGGGGGACACTGAAGCTTTCTTT
CDR3: CASSFRQGDTEAFF

size: .
J: TRBJ2-7
V: TRBV29-1
D: .
DNA: TGCAGCGCCTCTATTGGCTACGAGCAGTACTTC
CDR3: CSASIGYEQYF

size: .
J: TRBJ2-7
V: TRBV3-1/TRBV3-2
D: TRBD1
DNA: TGTGCCAGCAGCCAAGTACCGGGACAGGTTCTGTACTTC
CDR3: CASSQVPGQVLYF

size: .
J: TRBJ1-1
V: TRBV6-5
D: TRBD1
DNA: TGTGCCAGCAGCCCACCCCGGACAGGGGCCACTGAAGCTTTCTTT
CDR3: CASSPPRTGATEAFF

size: .
J: TRBJ2-2
V: TRBV28
D: TRBD2
DNA: TGTGCCAGCAGTTTAGGTAGCGGGAGCACCGGGGAGCTGTTTTTT
CDR3: CASSLGSGSTGELFF

size: .
J: TRBJ1-1
V: TRBV28
D: .
DNA: TGTGCCAGCAGTTTAGCGAAAAACAGACCTGAAGCTTTCTTT
CDR3: CASSLAKNRPEAFF

size: .
J: TRBJ2-5
V: TRBV9
D: .
DNA: TGTGCCAGCAGCGTAGGTTGGGAGGCGGAGACCCAGTACTTC
CDR3: CASSVGWEAETQYF

size: .
J: TRBJ2-3
V: TRBV5-6
D: TRBD1
DNA: TGTGCCAGCAGCTTGGTCCCGGGACAGGGTACAGATACGCAGTATTTT
CDR3: CASSLVPGQGTDTQYF

size: .
J: TRBJ2-1
V: TRBV28
D: TRBD2
DNA: TGTGCCAGCATTTCGCGGGAGGTGTACAATGAGCAGTTCTTC
CDR3: CASISREVYNEQFF

size: once
J: TRBJ2-1
V: TRBV7-2
D: .
DNA: TGTGCCAGCAGCCCCGGGGCCTACAGGGTCTACAATGAGCAGTTCTTC
CDR3: CASSPGAYRVYNEQFF

size: once
J: TRBJ2-7
V: TRBV6-5
D: TRBD1
DNA: TGTGCCAGCAGGACCGGGACAGGGATATACGAGCAGTACTTC
CDR3: CASRTGTGIYEQYF